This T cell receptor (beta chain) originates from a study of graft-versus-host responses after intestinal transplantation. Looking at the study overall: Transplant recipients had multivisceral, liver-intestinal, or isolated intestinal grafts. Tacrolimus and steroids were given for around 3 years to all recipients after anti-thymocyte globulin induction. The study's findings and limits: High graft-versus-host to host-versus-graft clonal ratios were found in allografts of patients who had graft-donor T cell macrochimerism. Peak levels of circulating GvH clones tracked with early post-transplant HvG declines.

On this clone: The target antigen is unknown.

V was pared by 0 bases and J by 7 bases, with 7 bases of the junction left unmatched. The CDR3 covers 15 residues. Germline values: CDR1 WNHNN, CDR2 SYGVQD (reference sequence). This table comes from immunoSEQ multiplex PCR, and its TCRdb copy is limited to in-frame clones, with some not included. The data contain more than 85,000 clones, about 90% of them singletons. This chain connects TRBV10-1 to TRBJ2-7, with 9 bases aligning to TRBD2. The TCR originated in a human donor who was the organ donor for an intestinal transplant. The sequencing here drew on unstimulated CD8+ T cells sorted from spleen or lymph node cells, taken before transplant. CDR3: CASSESSGSLEEQYF. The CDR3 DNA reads TGCGCCAGCAGTGAGTCTAGCGGGAGCTTGGAGGAGCAGTACTTC.